This TCR beta chain comes out of a study of cytomegalovirus exposure and HLA in healthy donors. The germline V gene has CDR1 SGHNT and CDR2 YYREEE (reference sequence). This CDR3 has 16 residues. V lost 0 bases and J lost 7; bases outside the gene matches: 11. Notes on the study in general: In a later analysis, an Asian-associated ancestry cluster reportedly showed fewer N-insertions than the approximately 700-donor mean. Several V segments, TRBV6-2 and TRBV6-3 among them, could not be told apart and were dropped.

The PCR made use of 60 Vbeta and 13 Jbeta primers. Per the original methods: Later work found roughly 80 million unique TCR beta chains, with some 11 million shared. Assay: immunoSEQ multiplex PCR; the TCRdb copy retains only in-frame clones and omits some. D and trimming were read from the DNA, whereas the V and J calls and clone size are those reported in that table. The sample holds 160,000 or so clones; less than 90% are singletons and the top ten take 1.9%. All the people who gave samples were healthy bone marrow donors. In the case of this clone: Its antigen remains unknown.

The sample was PBMCs. The clonotype was recovered from a young man in good health and CMV-seronegative. This sequence joins TRBV5-4 and TRBJ2-7; TRBD2 aligns across 9 bases. The CDR3 region has the DNA TGTGCCAGCAGCTTGGGAGGGGCGGGAGGGCCCGAAGAGCAGTACTTC. Protein product: CASSLGGAGGPEEQYF.